These 9 T cell receptor beta chains were sequenced from one sample in a study of cytomegalovirus exposure and HLA in healthy donors. The PCR ran on 60 Vbeta and 13 Jbeta primers. The method was immunoSEQ multiplex PCR; TCRdb's version includes in-frame clones alone and lacks a portion of them. The table has some 120,000 clones, around 76% seen once. Sequencing was done on a sample of PBMCs. Source of these receptors: a woman between 40 and 55 years old in good health and CMV-seropositive.

For this clone: This same CDR3 is encoded by further DNA sequences in the sample. The J gene is TRBJ1-5, the V gene TRBV30; no reliable D call. The CDR3 extends over 12 amino acids. The germline V and J ends were trimmed by 1 base and 2 bases, with 3 bases remaining between them. The V gene's germline CDR1 is GTSNPN and CDR2 SVGIG (reference sequence). As DNA, the CDR3 is TGTGCCTGGAGTGCCGGCAATCAGCCCCAGCATTTT. Amino acid sequence: CAWSAGNQPQHF.

The chain carries TRBV6-5 and TRBJ2-5; the D gene is possibly TRBD2 (5 bases). The germline V and J ends were trimmed by 3 bases and 6 bases, with 17 bases remaining between them. Per the germline V gene, CDR1 is MNHEY and CDR2 is SVGAGI. The CDR3 contains 15 residues. Here the CDR3 reads CASSYSRTSRQTQYF. DNA for the CDR3: TGTGCCAGCAGTTATTCGAGAACTAGTAGACAGACCCAGTACTTC.

Notes on this clone: The germline gene is not matched at one end of the junction; a read error may be the cause. Other DNA sequences in the same sample also yield this CDR3. The J gene is TRBJ2-5, the V gene TRBV7-2; 12 bases line up with TRBD2. The CDR3 runs to 14 residues. Germline values: CDR1 SGHTA, CDR2 FQGNSA. The CDR3 here is CASSLAGGRETQYF. CDR3 bases: TGTGCCAGCAGCCTAGCGGGGGGGCGCGAGACCCAGTACTTC.

V gene TRBV4-1 combines with J gene TRBJ1-1; 10 bases are a match to TRBD1. The germline gives CDR1 MGHRA, CDR2 YSYEKL. With V trimmed by 2 bases and J by 5 bases, 5 bases remained unmatched. CDR3 length: 15 amino acids. CDR3 amino acids: CASSQLGQGGTEAFF. DNA for the CDR3: TGCGCCAGCAGCCAATTAGGACAGGGGGGGACTGAAGCTTTCTTT.

This rearrangement joins TRBV29-1 to TRBJ1-2, with D tentatively TRBD1 (5 bases). The germline V and J ends were trimmed by 0 bases and 7 bases, with 9 bases remaining between them. The germline V gene encodes CDR1 SQVTM and CDR2 ANQGSEA. This CDR3 comprises 12 residues. CDR3 nucleotides: TGCAGCGTTGAAGATCGGGGGGGTGGCTACACCTTC. This codes for CSVEDRGGGYTF.

The chain couples TRBV30 to TRBJ1-1; D may be TRBD1 (5 bases). With 4 bases removed from V and 5 bases from J, the gap between germline ends came to 8 bases. CDR1 GTSNPN and CDR2 SVGIG come from the germline V gene (reference sequence). This CDR3 region has 11 residues. The CDR3 region is CAWKGRTEAFF. DNA for the CDR3: TGTGCCTGGAAGGGGAGGACTGAAGCTTTCTTT. Together with reference TRBV30 and TRBJ1-1, the CDR3 gives the full variable domain: SQTIHQWPATLVQPVGSPLSLECTVEGTSNPNLYWYRQAAGRGLQLLFYSVGIGQISSEVPQNLSASRPQDRQFILSSKKLLLSDSGFYLCAWKGRTEAFFGQGTRLTVV.

The chain is built from TRBV6-1 and TRBJ1-5; D may be TRBD1 (6 bases). The CDR3 is 15 residues long. Trimming left V 5 bases short and J 3 bases short, with 14 bases between. The germline gives CDR1 MNHNS, CDR2 SASEGT. The CDR3, as DNA: TGTGCCAGCAGTCTAACAGGGAGAGTCAATCAGCCCCAGCATTTT. This sequence encodes CASSLTGRVNQPQHF.

As DNA, the CDR3 is TGTGCCAGCAGCTCAGGACAGAACTGGGCCAACGTCCTGACTTTC. This sequence encodes CASSSGQNWANVLTF. The chain combines TRBV5-6 with TRBJ2-6, with D perhaps matching TRBD1 (6 bases). Trimming removed 3 bases from V and 5 bases from J, with 12 bases in between. The germline V gene has CDR1 SGHDT and CDR2 YYEEEE. This CDR3 has 15 amino acids.

V and J are TRBV10-3 and TRBJ2-7; no definite D call. In germline, CDR1 is ENHRY, CDR2 SYGVKD. CDR3 length: 13 amino acids. The V gene lost 0 bases and the J gene lost 2 bases, with 5 bases spanning the gap. The CDR3 sequence: CAISESATYEQYF. The CDR3 DNA is TGTGCCATCAGTGAGTCGGCAACCTACGAGCAGTACTTC.